The 10 T cell receptor beta chains presented below share a single source sample, sequenced in a study of cytotoxic CD8 clonotypes in ibrutinib-treated CLL. Sequenced by immunoSEQ multiplex PCR; TCRdb stores in-frame clones only, minus some. The data contain 150,000 to 200,000 clones, about 80% of them seen just once; the ten biggest clones take up under 2.5%. The material was PBMCs, obtained after 12 months of ibrutinib treatment. The source of these receptors is a human donor with chronic lymphocytic leukemia.

The chain carries TRBV5-6 and TRBJ2-7; D tentatively fits TRBD1 or TRBD2 (6 bases each). CDR1 SGHDT and CDR2 YYEEEE come from the germline V gene. This CDR3 contains 14 residues. With 3 bases removed from V and 3 bases from J, the gap between germline ends came to 13 bases. CDR3 sequence (DNA): TGTGCCAGCAGCTCGAGGGGGACTCACTACGAGCAGTACTTC. Encoded protein: CASSSRGTHYEQYF.

V and J are TRBV28 and TRBJ1-2; D not resolved. V was trimmed by 1 base and J by 8 bases, leaving 17 bases between them. Germline V gives CDR1 MDHEN, CDR2 SYDVKM. The CDR3 sequence is 15 residues long. CDR3: CASSLSLGRRGGYTF. CDR3 coding DNA: TGTGCCAGCAGTTTATCCCTCGGCAGGCGGGGAGGCTACACCTTC.

V usage is TRBV7-8 and J usage is TRBJ2-3; D is possibly TRBD2 (6 bases). The germline gives CDR1 SGHVS, CDR2 FQNEAQ. This CDR3 contains 14 residues. Trimming cost V 5 bases and J 0 bases, with 9 bases left between them. The CDR3 loop reads CASSLGLSTDTQYF. CDR3 DNA: TGTGCCAGCAGCCTGGGACTCAGCACAGATACGCAGTATTTT.

The chain couples TRBV18 to TRBJ2-4, with no clear D. This CDR3 comprises 13 residues. Deletions cut 4 bases from V and 6 bases from J, with 10 bases between. CDR1 KGHSH and CDR2 LQKENI come from the germline V gene. The CDR3 DNA sequence: TGTGCCAGCTCACAGAACTTCCTAAACATTCAGTACTTC. It specifies CASSQNFLNIQYF.

The chain carries TRBV28 and TRBJ2-1, with D tentatively TRBD1 or TRBD2 (5 bases each). This CDR3 contains 17 residues. Germline CDR1 reads MDHEN; CDR2 reads SYDVKM. V shed 7 bases and J shed 0 bases, with 19 bases lying between them. Here the CDR3 DNA reads TGTGCCAGCACCGAATGGGGGAGCAGGAGCTCCTACAATGAGCAGTTCTTC. Protein: CASTEWGSRSSYNEQFF.

This clone has just a few counts. The genes are TRBV5-1 and TRBJ2-3; 9 bases align to TRBD2. The CDR3 runs to 15 residues. After removal of 7 bases from V and 10 bases from J, the junction contained 16 bases not matched to a gene. The germline gives CDR1 SGHRS, CDR2 YFSETQ. The CDR3 DNA follows: TGCGCCAGCGGATCGGTCGCTAGCGGGGCGGGGTCGCAGTATTTT. Translation gives CASGSVASGAGSQYF.

The V call is TRBV7-2, the J call TRBJ2-1, with D possibly matching TRBD2 (7 bases). The CDR3 loop spans 17 amino acids. In germline, CDR1 is SGHTA, CDR2 FQGNSA. Trimming left V 8 bases short and J 6 bases short, with 26 bases between. CDR3: CASSPDSGWGHPNEQFF. CDR3 nucleotide sequence: TGTGCCAGCTCCCCCGATAGCGGGTGGGGACACCCCAATGAGCAGTTCTTC.

V gene TRBV14 combines with J gene TRBJ2-2; D is unclear. Germline values: CDR1 SGHDN, CDR2 FVKESK. The CDR3 runs to 13 residues. V was pared by 3 bases and J by 6 bases, with 8 bases between. In DNA, the CDR3 is TGTGCCAGCAGCCATCGGCAGGCCGGGGAGCTGTTTTTT. The encoded protein is CASSHRQAGELFF.

The chain uses TRBV6-4 and TRBJ2-1; TRBD1 might be the D (6 bases). V was clipped by 4 bases and J by 4 bases, with 8 bases between them. The length of the CDR3 is 13 residues. Germline lookup yields CDR1 MRHNA and CDR2 SNTAGT. CDR3 loop: CASSVQGYNEQFF. CDR3 DNA: TGTGCCAGCAGTGTACAGGGATACAATGAGCAGTTCTTC.

The genes are TRBV6-5 and TRBJ2-1; maybe TRBD2 (5 bases). The germline V gene has CDR1 MNHEY and CDR2 SVGAGI. The CDR3 is 11 amino acids. Trimming shortened V by 6 bases and J by 7 bases, and 7 bases separated the two germline ends. The CDR3 bases are TGTGCCAGCAGCCGGGGAAATGAGCAGTTCTTC. It yields the protein CASSRGNEQFF.